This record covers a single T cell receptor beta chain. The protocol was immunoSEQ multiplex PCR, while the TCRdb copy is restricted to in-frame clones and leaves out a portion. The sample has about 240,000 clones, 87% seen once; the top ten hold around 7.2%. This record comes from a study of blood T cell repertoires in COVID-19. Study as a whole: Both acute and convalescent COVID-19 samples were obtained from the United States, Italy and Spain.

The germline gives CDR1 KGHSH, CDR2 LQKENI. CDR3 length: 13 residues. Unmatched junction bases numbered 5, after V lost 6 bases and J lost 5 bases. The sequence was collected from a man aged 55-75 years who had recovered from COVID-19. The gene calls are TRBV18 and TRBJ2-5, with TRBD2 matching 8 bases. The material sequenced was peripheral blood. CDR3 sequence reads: CASSRGGGETQYF. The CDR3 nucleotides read TGTGCCAGCTCCCGGGGGGGCGGCGAGACCCAGTACTTC.